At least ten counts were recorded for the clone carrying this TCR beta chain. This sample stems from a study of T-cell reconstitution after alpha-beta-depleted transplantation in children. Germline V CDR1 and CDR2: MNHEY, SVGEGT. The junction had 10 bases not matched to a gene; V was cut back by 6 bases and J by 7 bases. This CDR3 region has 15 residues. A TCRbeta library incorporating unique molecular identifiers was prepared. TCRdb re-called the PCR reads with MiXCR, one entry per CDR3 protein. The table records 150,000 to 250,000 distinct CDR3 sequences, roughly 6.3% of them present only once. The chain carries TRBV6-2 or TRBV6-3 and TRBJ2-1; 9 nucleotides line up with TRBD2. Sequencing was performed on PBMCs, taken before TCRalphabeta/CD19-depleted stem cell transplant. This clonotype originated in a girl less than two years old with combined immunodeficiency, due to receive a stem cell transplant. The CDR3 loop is CASRTAGGPMNEQFF. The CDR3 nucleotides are TGTGCCAGCAGGACTGCGGGGGGGCCTATGAATGAGCAGTTCTTC.